Reported below is one TCR beta chain. Its specificity is unknown. The data were produced by immunoSEQ multiplex PCR, yet TCRdb's version contains in-frame clones alone and is incomplete. Of about 32,000 clones in the sample, roughly 89% are singletons; the top ten hold more than 13%. These data come from a study of T cells after posttransplantation cyclophosphamide. Germline V gene data show CDR1 as MDHEN and CDR2 as SYDVKM. V lost 4 bases and J lost 2; bases outside the gene matches: 13. This CDR3 is 18 amino acids long. Points from the study as a whole: After PTCy, TRB diversity resembled that of CNI/methotrexate controls.

The J gene is TRBJ1-5, the V gene TRBV28; 8 bases map to TRBD1. The sequence came from a woman between 35 and 50 years old with a blood cancer, CMV-positive, and with a related stem cell donor. Sequences were obtained from PBMCs. DNA of the CDR3: TGTGCCAGCAGTTCCCCCCCCGGGACAGGCGCCGGCAATCAGCCCCAGCATTTT. It codes for CASSSPPGTGAGNQPQHF. The entire variable domain, with the rest obtained from reference TRBV28 and TRBJ1-5, is as follows: DVKVTQSSRYLVKRTGEKVFLECVQDMDHENMFWYRQDPGLGLRLIYFSYDVKMKEKGDIPEGYSVSREKKERFSLILESASTNQTSMYLCASSSPPGTGAGNQPQHFGDGTRLSIL.